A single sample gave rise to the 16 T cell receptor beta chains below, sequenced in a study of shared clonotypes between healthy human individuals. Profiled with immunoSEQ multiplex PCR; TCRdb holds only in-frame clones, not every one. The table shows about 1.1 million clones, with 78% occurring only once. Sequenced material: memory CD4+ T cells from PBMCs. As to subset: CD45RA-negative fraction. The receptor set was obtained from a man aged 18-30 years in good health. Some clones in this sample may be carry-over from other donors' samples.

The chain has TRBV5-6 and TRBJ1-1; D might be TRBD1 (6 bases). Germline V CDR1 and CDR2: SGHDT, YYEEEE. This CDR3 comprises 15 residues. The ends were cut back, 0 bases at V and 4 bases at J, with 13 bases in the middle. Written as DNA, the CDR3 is TGTGCCAGCAGCTTGGCCGGGGGGCTGGGCACTGAAGCTTTCTTT. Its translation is CASSLAGGLGTEAFF.

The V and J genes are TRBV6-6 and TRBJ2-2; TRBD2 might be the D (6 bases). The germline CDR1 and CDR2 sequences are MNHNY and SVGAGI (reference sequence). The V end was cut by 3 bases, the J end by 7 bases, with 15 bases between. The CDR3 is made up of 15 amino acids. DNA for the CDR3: TGTGCCAGCAGTTATCCACCGGGGGTACTCGGGGAGCTGTTTTTT. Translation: CASSYPPGVLGELFF.

The chain's CDR3 is CASSPRRVDTQYF. CDR3 DNA: TGTGCCAGCAGCCCCCGGAGAGTAGATACGCAGTATTTT. The chain links TRBV2 to TRBJ2-3; D remains ambiguous. The length of the CDR3 is 13 residues. Trimming cost V 6 bases and J 5 bases, with 12 bases left between them. The germline CDR1 and CDR2 sequences are SNHLY and FYNNEI.

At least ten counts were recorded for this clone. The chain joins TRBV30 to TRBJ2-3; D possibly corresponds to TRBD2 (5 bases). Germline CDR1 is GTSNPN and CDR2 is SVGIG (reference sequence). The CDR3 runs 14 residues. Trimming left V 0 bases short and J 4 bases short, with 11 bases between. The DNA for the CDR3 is TGTGCCTGGAGTGTCGGGGTCGCGCCAGATACGCAGTATTTT. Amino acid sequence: CAWSVGVAPDTQYF.

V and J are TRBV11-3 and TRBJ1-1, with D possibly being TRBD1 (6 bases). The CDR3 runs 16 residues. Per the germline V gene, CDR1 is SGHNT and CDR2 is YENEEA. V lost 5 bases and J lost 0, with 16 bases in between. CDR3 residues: CASSTGGGAVNTEAFF. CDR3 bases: TGTGCCAGCAGCACCGGGGGGGGCGCCGTGAACACTGAAGCTTTCTTT.

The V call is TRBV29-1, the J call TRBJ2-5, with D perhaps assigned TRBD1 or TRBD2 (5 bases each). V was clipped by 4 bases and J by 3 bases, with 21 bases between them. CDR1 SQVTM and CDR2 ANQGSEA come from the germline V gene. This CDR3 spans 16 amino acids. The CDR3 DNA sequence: TGCAGCGTTGGAACTTCGGGACGGAGCGTAGAAGAGACCCAGTACTTC. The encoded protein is CSVGTSGRSVEETQYF.

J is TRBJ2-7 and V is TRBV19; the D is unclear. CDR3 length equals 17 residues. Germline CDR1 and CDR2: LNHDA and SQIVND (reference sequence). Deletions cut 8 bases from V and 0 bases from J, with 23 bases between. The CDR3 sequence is CASPLYPPRPSSYEQYF. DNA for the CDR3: TGTGCCAGTCCCCTTTACCCCCCCCGCCCGAGCTCCTACGAGCAGTACTTC.

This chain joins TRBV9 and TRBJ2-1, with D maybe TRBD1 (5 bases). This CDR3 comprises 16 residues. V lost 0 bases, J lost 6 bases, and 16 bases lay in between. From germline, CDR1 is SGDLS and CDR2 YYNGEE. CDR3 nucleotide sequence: TGTGCCAGCAGCGTAGTTGACAGTCGGTTAGGCAATGAGCAGTTCTTC. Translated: CASSVVDSRLGNEQFF.

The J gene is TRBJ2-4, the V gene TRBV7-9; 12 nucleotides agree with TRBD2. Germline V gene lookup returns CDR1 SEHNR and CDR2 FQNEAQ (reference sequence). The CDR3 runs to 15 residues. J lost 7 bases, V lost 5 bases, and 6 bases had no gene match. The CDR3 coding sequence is TGTGCCAGCAGCCCCCCCGGGACTAGCGGGAACATTCAGTACTTC. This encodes CASSPPGTSGNIQYF.

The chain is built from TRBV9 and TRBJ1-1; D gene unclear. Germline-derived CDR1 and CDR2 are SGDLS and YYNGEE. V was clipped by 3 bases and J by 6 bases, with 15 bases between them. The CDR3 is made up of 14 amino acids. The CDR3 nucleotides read TGTGCCAGCAGCGCCGGGGTCCTCTTCTCTGAAGCTTTCTTT. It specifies CASSAGVLFSEAFF.

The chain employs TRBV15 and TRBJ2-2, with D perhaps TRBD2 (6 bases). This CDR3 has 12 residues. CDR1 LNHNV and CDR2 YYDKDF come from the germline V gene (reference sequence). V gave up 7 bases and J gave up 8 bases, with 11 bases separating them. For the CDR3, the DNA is TGTGCCACCACTTCCGGGAGTGGGGAGCTGTTTTTT. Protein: CATTSGSGELFF.

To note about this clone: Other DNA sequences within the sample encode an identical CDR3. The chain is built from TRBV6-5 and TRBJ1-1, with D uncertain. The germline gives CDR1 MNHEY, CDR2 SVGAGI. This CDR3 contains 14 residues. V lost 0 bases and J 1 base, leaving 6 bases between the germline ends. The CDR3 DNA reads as TGTGCCAGCAGTTACTCTCCGGGGAACACTGAAGCTTTCTTT. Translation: CASSYSPGNTEAFF.

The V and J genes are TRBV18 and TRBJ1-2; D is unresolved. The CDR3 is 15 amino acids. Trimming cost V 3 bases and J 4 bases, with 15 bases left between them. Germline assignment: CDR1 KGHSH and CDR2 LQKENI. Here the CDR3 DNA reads TGTGCCAGCTCACCCTCGGGCTTCAGTATCTATGGCTACACCTTC. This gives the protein CASSPSGFSIYGYTF.

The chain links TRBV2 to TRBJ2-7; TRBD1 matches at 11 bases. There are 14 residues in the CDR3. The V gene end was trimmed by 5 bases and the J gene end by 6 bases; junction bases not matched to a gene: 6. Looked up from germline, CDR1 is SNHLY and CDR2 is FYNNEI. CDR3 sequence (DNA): TGTGCCAGCAGTACCGGGACAGGGGGGTTCGAGCAGTACTTC. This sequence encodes CASSTGTGGFEQYF.

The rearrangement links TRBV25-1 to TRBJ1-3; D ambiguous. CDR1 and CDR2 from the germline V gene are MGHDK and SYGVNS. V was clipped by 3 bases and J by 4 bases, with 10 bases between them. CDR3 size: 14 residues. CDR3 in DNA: TGTGCCAGCAGTGACCACAGCCGCGGAAACACCATATATTTT. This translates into CASSDHSRGNTIYF.

The CDR3 DNA reads as TGTGCCAGCAGTGGGGTTTTAATAGCTAACTATGGCTACACCTTC. It yields the protein CASSGVLIANYGYTF. This chain links TRBV6-4 with TRBJ1-2; D is ambiguous. CDR1 is MRHNA, CDR2 SNTAGT, per germline. This CDR3 spans 15 amino acids. V lost 4 bases and J lost 0, with 12 bases in between.